Listed below are T cell receptor beta chains from one sample, sequenced in a study of blood T cell repertoires in COVID-19. Assay used: immunoSEQ multiplex PCR; TCRdb lists only in-frame clones, some missing. The sample lists around 150,000 clones; approximately 90% were seen once. The sample consisted of peripheral blood. The receptors stem from a woman aged 55-69 years with active or convalescent COVID-19. The CDR3 runs from the conserved cysteine through the conserved F or W. A D gene is named only where the DNA matches it firmly. A row's size may be missing; if present it is once, few, many or a size class.

cdr3_nt: TGTGCCAGCAGCCTAGGACCGGGACAGGGTTCTTATGGCTACACCTTC
cdr3_aa: CASSLGPGQGSYGYTF
d_call: TRBD1
j_call: TRBJ1-2
v_call: TRBV3-1/TRBV3-2
clone_size: NA

cdr3_nt: TGTGCCAGTAGTAAAAAACAGGGGGCCGCTGAAGCTTTCTTT
cdr3_aa: CASSKKQGAAEAFF
d_call: TRBD1
j_call: TRBJ1-1
v_call: TRBV19
clone_size: NA

cdr3_nt: TGTGCCAGCTGTCTCTCCGATAGCGGGGGAACCACGTACTTC
cdr3_aa: CASCLSDSGGTTYF
d_call: TRBD2
j_call: TRBJ2-7
v_call: TRBV6-5
clone_size: NA

cdr3_nt: TGTGCCACTAGACTAGCGGGGGGATACACAGATACGCAGTATTTT
cdr3_aa: CATRLAGGYTDTQYF
d_call: TRBD2
j_call: TRBJ2-3
v_call: TRBV7-2
clone_size: NA

cdr3_nt: TGTGCCAGCAGCCAAGGGACAGGGCCAGGCCGTTCACCCCTCCACTTT
cdr3_aa: CASSQGTGPGRSPLHF
d_call: TRBD1
j_call: TRBJ1-6
v_call: TRBV3-1/TRBV3-2
clone_size: NA

cdr3_nt: TGTGCCAGCAGTTTAGGGCAGAATCAGCCCCAGCATTTT
cdr3_aa: CASSLGQNQPQHF
d_call: NA
j_call: TRBJ1-5
v_call: TRBV12-3/TRBV12-4
clone_size: NA

cdr3_nt: TGTGCCAGCAGCGTAGTGGCGGGGGATCGCACAGATACGCAGTATTTT
cdr3_aa: CASSVVAGDRTDTQYF
d_call: TRBD2
j_call: TRBJ2-3
v_call: TRBV9
clone_size: NA

cdr3_nt: TGTGCCAGCAGTGAAGATGGACACTGGAACACTGAAGCTTTCTTT
cdr3_aa: CASSEDGHWNTEAFF
d_call: NA
j_call: TRBJ1-1
v_call: TRBV6-1
clone_size: NA

cdr3_nt: TGTGCCAGCACCCCCGGGGGGGAAGCTAACTATGGCTACACCTTC
cdr3_aa: CASTPGGEANYGYTF
d_call: NA
j_call: TRBJ1-2
v_call: TRBV7-6
clone_size: NA

cdr3_nt: TGTGCCACCCTAGGACAGGGGCATCAGCCCCAGCATTTT
cdr3_aa: CATLGQGHQPQHF
d_call: TRBD1
j_call: TRBJ1-5
v_call: TRBV19
clone_size: few

cdr3_nt: TGTGCCAGCAGCCTCGGCCTGAGAGCGGGGAATGAGCAGTTCTTC
cdr3_aa: CASSLGLRAGNEQFF
d_call: TRBD2
j_call: TRBJ2-1
v_call: TRBV7-8
clone_size: NA

cdr3_nt: TGTGCCAGCAGTTTCACCAGTAATTCACCCCTCCACTTT
cdr3_aa: CASSFTSNSPLHF
d_call: NA
j_call: TRBJ1-6
v_call: TRBV6-5
clone_size: once

cdr3_nt: TGTGCCAGCAGCAAGTACCGACTGACAGGGAAGGCCAAAAACATTCAGTACTTC
cdr3_aa: CASSKYRLTGKAKNIQYF
d_call: NA
j_call: TRBJ2-4
v_call: TRBV21-1
clone_size: NA

cdr3_nt: TGTGCCAGCAGCTTAGGGACACCACTTAATGAAAAACTGTTTTTT
cdr3_aa: CASSLGTPLNEKLFF
d_call: NA
j_call: TRBJ1-4
v_call: TRBV5-5
clone_size: few

cdr3_nt: TGTGCCAGCAGTAGCGACAGTTATAGCAATCAGCCCCAGCATTTT
cdr3_aa: CASSSDSYSNQPQHF
d_call: NA
j_call: TRBJ1-5
v_call: TRBV6-5
clone_size: NA

cdr3_nt: TGTGCCACCAGTGATTTGTTTCCCGAAAACAACAATGAGCAGTTCTTC
cdr3_aa: CATSDLFPENNNEQFF
d_call: NA
j_call: TRBJ2-1
v_call: TRBV24-1
clone_size: NA

cdr3_nt: TGTGCCAGCAGCTTCCTGACAGGTCCTGAAGCTTTCTTT
cdr3_aa: CASSFLTGPEAFF
d_call: NA
j_call: TRBJ1-1
v_call: TRBV7-2
clone_size: NA

cdr3_nt: TGCGCCAGCAGCCACCTCACAGGGCGCACTGAAGCTTTCTTT
cdr3_aa: CASSHLTGRTEAFF
d_call: NA
j_call: TRBJ1-1
v_call: TRBV4-3
clone_size: NA

cdr3_nt: TGCGCCAGCAGCTGGTCCTCTAGCGGGGGTATGACTGAGCAGTTCTTC
cdr3_aa: CASSWSSSGGMTEQFF
d_call: TRBD2
j_call: TRBJ2-1
v_call: TRBV5-1
clone_size: NA

cdr3_nt: TGTGCCAGCAGCCCAGTGACTGAAGCTTTCTTT
cdr3_aa: CASSPVTEAFF
d_call: NA
j_call: TRBJ1-1
v_call: TRBV5-8
clone_size: NA

cdr3_nt: TGTGCCAGCAGTGAACTCACAACGAACACCGGGGAGCTGTTTTTT
cdr3_aa: CASSELTTNTGELFF
d_call: NA
j_call: TRBJ2-2
v_call: TRBV6-1
clone_size: NA

cdr3_nt: TGTGCCAGTAGTATCTCGGGACAGGGACGAGGAGGCACTGAAGCTTTCTTT
cdr3_aa: CASSISGQGRGGTEAFF
d_call: TRBD1
j_call: TRBJ1-1
v_call: TRBV19
clone_size: NA

cdr3_nt: TGTGCCAGCAGTTTAACAGGGGTCACTGAAGCTTTCTTT
cdr3_aa: CASSLTGVTEAFF
d_call: TRBD1
j_call: TRBJ1-1
v_call: TRBV12-3/TRBV12-4
clone_size: NA

cdr3_nt: TGTGCCTGGGGGCAGACAGGGAGGAATGGCTACACCTTC
cdr3_aa: CAWGQTGRNGYTF
d_call: TRBD1
j_call: TRBJ1-2
v_call: TRBV30
clone_size: once

cdr3_nt: TGCAGCGTCACGGGACAGGGGAGTTATGGCTACACCTTC
cdr3_aa: CSVTGQGSYGYTF
d_call: TRBD1
j_call: TRBJ1-2
v_call: TRBV29-1
clone_size: NA

cdr3_nt: TGCGCCAGCAGCCGGGATCCGGGACAGGTCTACGAGCAGTACTTC
cdr3_aa: CASSRDPGQVYEQYF
d_call: TRBD1
j_call: TRBJ2-7
v_call: TRBV5-1
clone_size: once

cdr3_nt: TGTGCCAGCACAGACAGGTTCTACGAGCAGTACTTC
cdr3_aa: CASTDRFYEQYF
d_call: NA
j_call: TRBJ2-7
v_call: TRBV7-9
clone_size: medium-sized

cdr3_nt: TGTGCCAGCAGCTCCCCACCTAGCGGTGTCAATGAGCAGTTCTTC
cdr3_aa: CASSSPPSGVNEQFF
d_call: TRBD2
j_call: TRBJ2-1
v_call: TRBV7-2
clone_size: NA

cdr3_nt: TGTGCCAGCAGCGTAGGAACAGGGGACGCAACGCTGTTTTTT
cdr3_aa: CASSVGTGDATLFF
d_call: TRBD1
j_call: TRBJ1-4
v_call: TRBV7-9
clone_size: NA

cdr3_nt: TGTGCCAGCAGCCAAGATAGACGGGTGCCCCAGCATTTT
cdr3_aa: CASSQDRRVPQHF
d_call: NA
j_call: TRBJ1-5
v_call: TRBV3-1/TRBV3-2
clone_size: NA

cdr3_nt: TGTGCCAGCAGCACAGACACAGATACGCAGTATTTT
cdr3_aa: CASSTDTDTQYF
d_call: NA
j_call: TRBJ2-3
v_call: TRBV3-1/TRBV3-2
clone_size: NA

cdr3_nt: TGTGCCAGCAGCTTACAGGGGGCGATTCACGAGCAGTACTTC
cdr3_aa: CASSLQGAIHEQYF
d_call: TRBD1
j_call: TRBJ2-7
v_call: TRBV7-2
clone_size: NA

cdr3_nt: TGTGCCAGCAGCGCCACGACAGGGGTCTATGGCTACACCTTC
cdr3_aa: CASSATTGVYGYTF
d_call: TRBD1
j_call: TRBJ1-2
v_call: TRBV9
clone_size: few

cdr3_nt: TGTGCCAGTATCCCTCCGAGGGGGCCCAAGGGGTACGAGCAGTACTTC
cdr3_aa: CASIPPRGPKGYEQYF
d_call: TRBD1
j_call: TRBJ2-7
v_call: TRBV19
clone_size: NA

cdr3_nt: TGTGCCAGCAGTCCAGGCTCCTACGAGCAGTACTTC
cdr3_aa: CASSPGSYEQYF
d_call: NA
j_call: TRBJ2-7
v_call: TRBV12-3/TRBV12-4
clone_size: NA

cdr3_nt: TGTGCCAGCAGCCCACAACTAGCCGGGGAGCTGTTTTTT
cdr3_aa: CASSPQLAGELFF
d_call: NA
j_call: TRBJ2-2
v_call: TRBV5-4
clone_size: NA

cdr3_nt: TGCGCCAGCAGCCAGACAGGGTTAGCCAAAAACATTCAGTACTTC
cdr3_aa: CASSQTGLAKNIQYF
d_call: TRBD1
j_call: TRBJ2-4
v_call: TRBV4-1
clone_size: NA

cdr3_nt: TGTGCCAGCAGCGGCACAGGGGGCGGGGAGACCCAGTACTTC
cdr3_aa: CASSGTGGGETQYF
d_call: TRBD1
j_call: TRBJ2-5
v_call: TRBV7-2
clone_size: NA

cdr3_nt: TGTGCCAGTAGTATAGTAGGGGGGGAGGAGACCCAGTACTTC
cdr3_aa: CASSIVGGEETQYF
d_call: NA
j_call: TRBJ2-5
v_call: TRBV19
clone_size: NA

cdr3_nt: TGTGCCACCCACCAGGGGCAGATGAACACTGAAGCTTTCTTT
cdr3_aa: CATHQGQMNTEAFF
d_call: NA
j_call: TRBJ1-1
v_call: TRBV10-3
clone_size: NA

cdr3_nt: TGTGCCAGCAGCCCGCGGACAGGGGTTAACACTGAAGCTTTCTTT
cdr3_aa: CASSPRTGVNTEAFF
d_call: TRBD1
j_call: TRBJ1-1
v_call: TRBV7-9
clone_size: few

cdr3_nt: TGTGCCAGTAGTATTATAGCGGGGGGCACAGATACGCAGTATTTT
cdr3_aa: CASSIIAGGTDTQYF
d_call: TRBD2
j_call: TRBJ2-3
v_call: TRBV19
clone_size: NA

cdr3_nt: TGTGCCAGCAGTGAAAACAGGGATGGTCAGCCCCAGCATTTT
cdr3_aa: CASSENRDGQPQHF
d_call: NA
j_call: TRBJ1-5
v_call: TRBV25-1
clone_size: NA

cdr3_nt: TGTGCCAGCAGCCAAGTCACAGGACAGGGAAAGAGTCTCACGTATGGAAACACCATATATTTT
cdr3_aa: CASSQVTGQGKSLTYGNTIYF
d_call: TRBD1
j_call: TRBJ1-3
v_call: TRBV3-1/TRBV3-2
clone_size: NA

cdr3_nt: TGTGCCATCAGCAAGGGACAGGGGAACACTGAAGCTTTCTTT
cdr3_aa: CAISKGQGNTEAFF
d_call: TRBD1
j_call: TRBJ1-1
v_call: TRBV10-3
clone_size: once

cdr3_nt: TGTGCCAGCAGCTTAGGTCAAAGAAACACCATATATTTT
cdr3_aa: CASSLGQRNTIYF
d_call: NA
j_call: TRBJ1-3
v_call: TRBV11-2
clone_size: NA

cdr3_nt: TGTGCCAGCAGCGGACAGGGTTTGGGCTATGGCTACACCTTC
cdr3_aa: CASSGQGLGYGYTF
d_call: TRBD1
j_call: TRBJ1-2
v_call: TRBV2
clone_size: NA

cdr3_nt: TGTGCCAGCAGCTGGGGGCCAGATAGCAATCAGCCCCAGCATTTT
cdr3_aa: CASSWGPDSNQPQHF
d_call: NA
j_call: TRBJ1-5
v_call: TRBV5-6
clone_size: NA

cdr3_nt: TGTGCCAGCAGCCAAGGGGCGCAGCCCCAGCATTTT
cdr3_aa: CASSQGAQPQHF
d_call: NA
j_call: TRBJ1-5
v_call: TRBV3-1/TRBV3-2
clone_size: few

cdr3_nt: TGTGCCATAATCCAAGAGACCCAGTACTTC
cdr3_aa: CAIIQETQYF
d_call: NA
j_call: TRBJ2-5
v_call: TRBV7-9
clone_size: NA

cdr3_nt: TGCAGCGTTGAGTGGGAGGATACTGAAGCTTTCTTT
cdr3_aa: CSVEWEDTEAFF
d_call: NA
j_call: TRBJ1-1
v_call: TRBV29-1
clone_size: NA

cdr3_nt: TGTGCCAGCGGGTTTAGAGGGTTGGAAAAACTGTTTTTT
cdr3_aa: CASGFRGLEKLFF
d_call: NA
j_call: TRBJ1-4
v_call: TRBV7-9
clone_size: NA

cdr3_nt: TGTGCCAGCAGGAGTGGACAGGGTGGTGGCTACACCTTC
cdr3_aa: CASRSGQGGGYTF
d_call: TRBD1
j_call: TRBJ1-2
v_call: TRBV12-3/TRBV12-4
clone_size: NA

cdr3_nt: TGCGCCAGCAGCCAAGTTCGCCTCAGGGGGGTCCACGAGCAGTACTTC
cdr3_aa: CASSQVRLRGVHEQYF
d_call: NA
j_call: TRBJ2-7
v_call: TRBV4-1
clone_size: NA

cdr3_nt: TGTGCCACCAGCATCGGACAGGGGTCCTACAATGAGCAGTTCTTC
cdr3_aa: CATSIGQGSYNEQFF
d_call: TRBD1
j_call: TRBJ2-1
v_call: TRBV15
clone_size: NA

cdr3_nt: TGTGCCAGCAGCCAAGGGACAGGGGCATATTCACCCCTCCACTTT
cdr3_aa: CASSQGTGAYSPLHF
d_call: TRBD1
j_call: TRBJ1-6
v_call: TRBV7-9
clone_size: NA

cdr3_nt: TGTGCCAGCAGTGGACCGGGACAGGGGTCCAAAAACATTCAGTACTTC
cdr3_aa: CASSGPGQGSKNIQYF
d_call: TRBD1
j_call: TRBJ2-4
v_call: TRBV25-1
clone_size: NA